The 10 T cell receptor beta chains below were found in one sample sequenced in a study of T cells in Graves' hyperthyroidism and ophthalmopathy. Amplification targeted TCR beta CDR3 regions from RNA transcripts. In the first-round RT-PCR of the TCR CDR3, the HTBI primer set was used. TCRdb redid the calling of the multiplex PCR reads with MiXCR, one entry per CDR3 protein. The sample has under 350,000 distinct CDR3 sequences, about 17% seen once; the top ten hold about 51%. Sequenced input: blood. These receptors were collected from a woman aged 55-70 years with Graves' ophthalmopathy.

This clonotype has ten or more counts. The CDR3 is CASSTQGEETQYF. The CDR3 coding sequence is TGTGCCAGCAGTACACAGGGGGAAGAGACCCAGTACTTC. This sequence joins TRBV2 and TRBJ2-5, with TRBD1 matching 8 bases. The CDR3 covers 13 residues. Per the germline V gene, CDR1 is SNHLY and CDR2 is FYNNEI. Trimming took 5 bases from V and 3 from J; bases not matched to a gene: 2. The full variable domain, with the rest looked up from reference TRBV2 and TRBJ2-5, is EPEVTQTPSHQVTQMGQEVILRCVPISNHLYFYWYRQILGQKVEFLVSFYNNEISEKSEIFDDQFSVERPDGSNFTLKIRSTKLEDSAMYFCASSTQGEETQYFGPGTRLLVL.

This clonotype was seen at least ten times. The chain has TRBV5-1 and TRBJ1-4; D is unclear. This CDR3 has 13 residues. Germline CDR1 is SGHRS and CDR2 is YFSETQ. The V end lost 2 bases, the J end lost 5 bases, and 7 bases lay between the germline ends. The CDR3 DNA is TGCGCCAGCAGCTTCGACAAAAATGAAAAACTGTTTTTT. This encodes CASSFDKNEKLFF.

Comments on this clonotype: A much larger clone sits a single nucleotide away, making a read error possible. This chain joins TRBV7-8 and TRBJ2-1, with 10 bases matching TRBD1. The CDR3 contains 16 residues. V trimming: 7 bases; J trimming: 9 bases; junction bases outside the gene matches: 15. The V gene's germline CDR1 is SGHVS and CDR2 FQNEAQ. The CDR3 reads CASTTPGGQGKGEQFF. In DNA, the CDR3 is TGTGCCAGCACTACCCCAGGGGGACAGGGGAAGGGTGAGCAGTTCTTC.

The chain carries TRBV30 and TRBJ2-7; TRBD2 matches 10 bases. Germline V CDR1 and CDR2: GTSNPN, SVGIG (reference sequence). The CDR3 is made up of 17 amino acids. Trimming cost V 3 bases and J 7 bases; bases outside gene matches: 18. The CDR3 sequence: CAWRPSFRAGGPGEQYF. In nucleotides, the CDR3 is TGTGCCTGGAGGCCCTCCTTCCGAGCGGGAGGGCCGGGTGAGCAGTACTTC.

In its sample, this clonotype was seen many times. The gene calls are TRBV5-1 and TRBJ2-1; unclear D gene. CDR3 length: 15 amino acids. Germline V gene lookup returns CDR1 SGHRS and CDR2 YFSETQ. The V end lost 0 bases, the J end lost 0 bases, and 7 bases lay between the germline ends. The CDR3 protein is CASSLAPGSYNEQFF. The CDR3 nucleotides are TGCGCCAGCAGCTTGGCCCCGGGCTCCTACAATGAGCAGTTCTTC.

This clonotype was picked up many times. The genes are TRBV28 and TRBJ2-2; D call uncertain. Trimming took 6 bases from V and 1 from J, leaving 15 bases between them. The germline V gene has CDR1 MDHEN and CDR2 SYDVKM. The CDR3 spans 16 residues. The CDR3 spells CASRASPGRNTGELFF. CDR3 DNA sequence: TGTGCCAGCAGGGCATCACCGGGTAGGAACACCGGGGAGCTGTTTTTT. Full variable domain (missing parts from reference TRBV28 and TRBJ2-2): DVKVTQSSRYLVKRTGEKVFLECVQDMDHENMFWYRQDPGLGLRLIYFSYDVKMKEKGDIPEGYSVSREKKERFSLILESASTNQTSMYLCASRASPGRNTGELFFGEGSRLTVL.

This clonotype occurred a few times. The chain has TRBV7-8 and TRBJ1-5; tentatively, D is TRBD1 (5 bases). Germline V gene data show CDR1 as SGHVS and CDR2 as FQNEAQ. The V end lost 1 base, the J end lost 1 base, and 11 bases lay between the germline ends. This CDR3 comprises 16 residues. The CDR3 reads CASSLGAWGSNQPQHF. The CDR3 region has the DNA TGTGCCAGCAGCTTAGGGGCGTGGGGGAGCAATCAGCCCCAGCATTTT.

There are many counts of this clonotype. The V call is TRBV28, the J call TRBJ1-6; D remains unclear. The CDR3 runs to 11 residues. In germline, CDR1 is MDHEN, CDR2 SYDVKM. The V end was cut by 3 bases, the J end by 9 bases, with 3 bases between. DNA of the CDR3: TGTGCCAGCAGTTTTAGTTCACCCCTCCACTTT. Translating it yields CASSFSSPLHF.

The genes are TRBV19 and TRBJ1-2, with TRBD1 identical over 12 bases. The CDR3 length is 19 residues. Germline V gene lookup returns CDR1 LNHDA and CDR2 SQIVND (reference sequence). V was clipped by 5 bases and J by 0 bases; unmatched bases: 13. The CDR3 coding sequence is TGTGCCAGTAGTGTTGACGTCCGGGACAGGGGGCGAGCTAACTATGGCTACACCTTC. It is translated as CASSVDVRDRGRANYGYTF. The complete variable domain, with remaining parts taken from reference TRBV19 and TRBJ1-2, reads DGGITQSPKYLFRKEGQNVTLSCEQNLNHDAMYWYRQDPGQGLRLIYYSQIVNDFQKGDIAEGYSVSREKKESFPLTVTSAQKNPTAFYLCASSVDVRDRGRANYGYTFGSGTRLTVV.

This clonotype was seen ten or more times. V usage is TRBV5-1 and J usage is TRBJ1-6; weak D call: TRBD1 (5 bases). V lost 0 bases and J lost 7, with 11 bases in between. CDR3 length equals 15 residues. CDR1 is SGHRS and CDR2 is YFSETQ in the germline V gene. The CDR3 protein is CASSLADTMNSPLHF. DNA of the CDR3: TGCGCCAGCAGCTTGGCGGACACCATGAATTCACCCCTCCACTTT.